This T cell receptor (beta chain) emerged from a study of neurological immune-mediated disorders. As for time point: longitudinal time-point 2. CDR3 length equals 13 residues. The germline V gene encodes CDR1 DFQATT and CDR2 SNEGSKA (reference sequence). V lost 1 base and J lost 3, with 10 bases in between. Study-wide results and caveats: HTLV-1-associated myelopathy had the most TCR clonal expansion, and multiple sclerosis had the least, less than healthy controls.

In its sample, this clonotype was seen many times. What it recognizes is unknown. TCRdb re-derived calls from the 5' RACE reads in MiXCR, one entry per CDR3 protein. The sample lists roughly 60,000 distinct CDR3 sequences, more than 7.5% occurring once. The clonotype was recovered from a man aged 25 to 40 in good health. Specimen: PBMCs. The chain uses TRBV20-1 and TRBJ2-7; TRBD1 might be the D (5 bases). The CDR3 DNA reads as TGCAGTGCTAGAGTGCAGGGTGACTACGAGCAGTACTTC. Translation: CSARVQGDYEQYF.